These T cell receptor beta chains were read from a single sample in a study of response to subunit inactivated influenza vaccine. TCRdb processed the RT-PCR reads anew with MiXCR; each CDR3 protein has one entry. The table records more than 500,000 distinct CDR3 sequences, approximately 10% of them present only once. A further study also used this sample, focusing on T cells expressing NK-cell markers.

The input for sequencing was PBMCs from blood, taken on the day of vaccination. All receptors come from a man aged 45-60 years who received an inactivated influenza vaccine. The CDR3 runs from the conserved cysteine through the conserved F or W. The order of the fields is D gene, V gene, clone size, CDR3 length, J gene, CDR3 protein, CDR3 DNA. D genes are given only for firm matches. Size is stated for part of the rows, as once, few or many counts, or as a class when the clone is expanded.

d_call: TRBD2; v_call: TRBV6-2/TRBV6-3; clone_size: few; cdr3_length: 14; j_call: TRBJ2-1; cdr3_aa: CASSLGLVLNEQFF; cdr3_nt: TGTGCCAGCAGTCTAGGACTAGTCCTCAATGAGCAGTTCTTC
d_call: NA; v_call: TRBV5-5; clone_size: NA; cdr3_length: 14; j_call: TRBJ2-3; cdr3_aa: CASSSGESTDTQYF; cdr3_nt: TGTGCCAGCAGCTCGGGGGAATCCACAGATACGCAGTATTTT
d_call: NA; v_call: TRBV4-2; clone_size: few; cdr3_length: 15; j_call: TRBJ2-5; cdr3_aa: CASSAGTTGEETQYF; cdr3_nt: TGTGCCAGCAGCGCCGGGACAACGGGTGAAGAGACCCAGTACTTC
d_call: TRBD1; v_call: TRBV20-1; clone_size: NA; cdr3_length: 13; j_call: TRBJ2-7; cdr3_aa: CSAKDRGPYEQYF; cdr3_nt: TGCAGTGCAAAGGACAGGGGCCCCTACGAGCAGTACTTC
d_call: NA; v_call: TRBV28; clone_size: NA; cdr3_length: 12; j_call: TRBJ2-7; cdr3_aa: CASMTGSYEQYF; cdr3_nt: TGTGCCAGCATGACGGGCTCCTACGAGCAGTACTTC
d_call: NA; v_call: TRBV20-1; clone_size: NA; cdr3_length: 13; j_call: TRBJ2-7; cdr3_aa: CSGGDIGSYEQYF; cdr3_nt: TGCAGTGGTGGGGACATCGGCTCCTACGAGCAGTACTTC
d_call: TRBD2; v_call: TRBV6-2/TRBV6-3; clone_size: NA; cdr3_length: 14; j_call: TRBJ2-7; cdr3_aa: CASSWKREYYEQYF; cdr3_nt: TGTGCCAGCAGTTGGAAGCGGGAGTACTACGAGCAGTACTTC
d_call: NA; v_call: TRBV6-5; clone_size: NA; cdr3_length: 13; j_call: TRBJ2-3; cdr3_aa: CASSSAFTDTQYF; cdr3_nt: TGTGCCAGCAGTTCGGCCTTCACAGATACGCAGTATTTT
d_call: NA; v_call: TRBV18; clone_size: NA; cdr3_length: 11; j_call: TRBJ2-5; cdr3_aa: CASSPDETQYF; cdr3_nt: TGTGCCAGCTCACCGGACGAGACCCAGTACTTC
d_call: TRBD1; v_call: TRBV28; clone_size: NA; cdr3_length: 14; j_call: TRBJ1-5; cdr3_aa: CASSLGQGVQPQHF; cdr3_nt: TGTGCCAGCAGCCTTGGACAGGGTGTTCAGCCCCAGCATTTT
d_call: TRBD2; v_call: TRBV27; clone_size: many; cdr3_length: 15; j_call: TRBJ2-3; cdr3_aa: CASSLSGGPLDTQYF; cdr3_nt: TGTGCCAGCAGTTTATCGGGAGGGCCGCTGGATACGCAGTATTTT
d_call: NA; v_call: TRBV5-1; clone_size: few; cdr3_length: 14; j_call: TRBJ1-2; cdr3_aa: CASSLQDGSHGYTF; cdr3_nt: TGCGCCAGCAGCTTGCAGGACGGGAGTCATGGCTACACCTTC
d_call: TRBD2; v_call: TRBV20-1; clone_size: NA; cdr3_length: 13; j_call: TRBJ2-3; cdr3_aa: CSATGGQGDTQYF; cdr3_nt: TGCAGTGCAACGGGAGGGCAGGGAGATACGCAGTATTTT
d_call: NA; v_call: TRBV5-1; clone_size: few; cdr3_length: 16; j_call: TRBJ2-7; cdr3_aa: CASSLTGTTPPYEQYF; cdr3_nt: TGCGCCAGCAGCTTGACCGGGACAACCCCCCCCTACGAGCAGTACTTC
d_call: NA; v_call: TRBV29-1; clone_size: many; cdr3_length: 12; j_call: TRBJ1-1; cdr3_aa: CSVETLNTEAFF; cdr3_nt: TGCAGCGTTGAAACGTTGAACACTGAAGCTTTCTTT
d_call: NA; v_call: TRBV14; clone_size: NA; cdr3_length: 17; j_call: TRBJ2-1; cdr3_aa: CASSLLGRGLGNNEQFF; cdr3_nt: TGTGCCAGCAGCCTCCTGGGAAGGGGTTTAGGTAACAATGAGCAGTTCTTC
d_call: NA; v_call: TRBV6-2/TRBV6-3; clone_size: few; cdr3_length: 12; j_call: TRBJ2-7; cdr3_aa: CASRRGAGEQYF; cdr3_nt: TGTGCCAGCAGACGAGGAGCGGGCGAGCAGTACTTC
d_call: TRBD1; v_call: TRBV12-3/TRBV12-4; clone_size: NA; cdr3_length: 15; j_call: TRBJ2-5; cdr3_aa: CASSRTTGGGETQYF; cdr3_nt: TGTGCCAGCAGTAGAACGACAGGGGGAGGGGAGACCCAGTACTTC
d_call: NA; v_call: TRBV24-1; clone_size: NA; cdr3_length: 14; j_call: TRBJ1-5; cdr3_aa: CATSLAYSNQPQHF; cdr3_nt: TGTGCCACCAGTCTTGCATATAGCAATCAGCCCCAGCATTTT
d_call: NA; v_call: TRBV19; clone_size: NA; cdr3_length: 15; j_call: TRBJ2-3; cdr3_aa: CASSIEAWTTDTQYF; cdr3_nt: TGTGCCAGTAGTATAGAAGCTTGGACCACAGATACGCAGTATTTT
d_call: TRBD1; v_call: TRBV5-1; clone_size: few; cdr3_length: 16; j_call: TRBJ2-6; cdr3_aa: CASSMDRGTGANVLTF; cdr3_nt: TGCGCCAGCAGCATGGACAGGGGAACTGGGGCCAACGTCCTGACTTTC
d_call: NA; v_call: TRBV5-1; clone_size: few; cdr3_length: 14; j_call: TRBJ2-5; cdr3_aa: CASRAGPDGETQYF; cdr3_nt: TGCGCCAGCAGGGCAGGACCCGATGGGGAGACCCAGTACTTC
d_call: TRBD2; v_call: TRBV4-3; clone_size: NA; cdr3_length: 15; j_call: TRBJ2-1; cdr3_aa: CGSSQEWGGYNEQFF; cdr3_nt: TGCGGCAGCAGCCAAGAGTGGGGGGGTTACAATGAGCAGTTCTTC
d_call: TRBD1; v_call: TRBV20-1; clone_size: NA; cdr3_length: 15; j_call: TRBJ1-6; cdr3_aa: CSAYPRDRGGSPLHF; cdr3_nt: TGCAGTGCTTATCCCAGGGACAGGGGAGGATCACCCCTCCACTTT
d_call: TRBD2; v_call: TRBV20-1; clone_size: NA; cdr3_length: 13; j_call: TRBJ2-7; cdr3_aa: CSARRGGSYEQYF; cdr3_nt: TGCAGTGCTAGAAGGGGCGGGAGCTACGAGCAGTACTTC
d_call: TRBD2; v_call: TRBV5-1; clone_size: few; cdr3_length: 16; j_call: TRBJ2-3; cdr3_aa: CASSLGLASSTDTQYF; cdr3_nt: TGCGCCAGCAGCTTGGGACTAGCGTCTAGCACAGATACGCAGTATTTT
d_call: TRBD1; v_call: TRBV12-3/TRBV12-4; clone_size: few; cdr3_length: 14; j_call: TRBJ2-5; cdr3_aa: CASSLGQGYETQYF; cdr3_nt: TGTGCCAGCAGTTTGGGACAGGGGTACGAGACCCAGTACTTC
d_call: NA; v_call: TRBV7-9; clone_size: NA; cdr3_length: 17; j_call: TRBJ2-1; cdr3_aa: CASSSRTHSGPYNEQFF; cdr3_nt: TGTGCCAGCAGCAGCCGGACACACAGCGGCCCATACAATGAGCAGTTCTTC